A selection of T cell receptor beta chains follows, all from one sample in a study of CXCR3-negative and CXCR3-positive naive CD8 T cells. Using the 5' RACE reads, TCRdb records one entry per CDR3 protein without DNA. The table lists fewer than 90,000 distinct CDR3 sequences, with over 0.4% in the top ten. The sequenced sample consisted of naive CXCR3+ CD8+ T cells from blood. These receptor sequences come from a human donor in good health. Some clones in this sample may be carry-over from other donors' samples. CDR3s include the opening cysteine and the closing phenylalanine or tryptophan.

cdr3_aa	v_call	j_call
CASSPTHSDGTDTQYF	TRBV7-2	TRBJ2-3
CSGVSGSSYNEQFF	TRBV29-1	TRBJ2-1
CASSVTSGTTNEQFF	TRBV9	TRBJ2-1
CASSQAGAGEAFF	TRBV4-1	TRBJ1-1
CASSQVPGTYSTDTQYF	TRBV4-1	TRBJ2-3
CASSLDRGLETQYF	TRBV6-6	TRBJ2-5
CASSLEIFRAGGYEQYF	TRBV5-5	TRBJ2-7
CASSYRPRTHDTQYF	TRBV6-5	TRBJ2-3
CASSSLRRTDYEQYF	TRBV12-3/TRBV12-4	TRBJ2-7
CSVEVRGEYNEQFF	TRBV29-1	TRBJ2-1
CATSTSGTGPSPSDTQYF	TRBV15	TRBJ2-3
CASSFITGRTSFYEQYF	TRBV7-2	TRBJ2-7
CASSQEGAAGGPGELFF	TRBV4-3	TRBJ2-2
CASSPMDSKNIQYF	TRBV4-1	TRBJ2-4
CAIRTPPASGGGEQFF	TRBV10-3	TRBJ2-1
CASSPDGTYNEQFF	TRBV9	TRBJ2-1
CASLMTGREAFF	TRBV2	TRBJ1-1
CASSNRADVNYEQYF	TRBV21-1	TRBJ2-7
CSVEAQLENEQFF	TRBV29-1	TRBJ2-1
CASGEKNNEQFF	TRBV12-5	TRBJ2-1
CSAHPKGPYEQYF	TRBV20-1	TRBJ2-7
CASSSASSYEQYF	TRBV7-8	TRBJ2-7
CASSYLLGLAGVGETQYF	TRBV6-6	TRBJ2-5
CASTPGLAGGSNYNEQFF	TRBV2	TRBJ2-1
CASSDSDRGRGNYGYTF	TRBV25-1	TRBJ1-2
CSVTEVGDYGYTF	TRBV29-1	TRBJ1-2